This passage covers 32 T cell receptor beta chains from one sample sequenced in a study of T cells of healthy individuals. TCRdb redid the calling of the 5' RACE reads with MiXCR, one entry per CDR3 protein. The repertoire consists of some 41,000 distinct CDR3 sequences, with approximately 4.5% occurring once and the leading ten covering over 8.5%. The source of these receptors is a human donor in good health.

This clonotype was picked up many times. This chain uses TRBV29-1 with TRBJ2-1; 10 bases line up with TRBD2. Germline-derived CDR1 and CDR2 are SQVTM and ANQGSEA. Trimming cost V 2 bases and J 6 bases; bases outside gene matches: 4. CDR3 length equals 14 residues. The CDR3 sequence is CSVEPSGRGNEQFF. The CDR3 DNA follows: TGCAGCGTTGAACCTAGCGGGAGAGGCAATGAGCAGTTCTTC.

This clonotype was found many times. The chain couples TRBV14 to TRBJ2-7; D is ambiguous. This CDR3 contains 15 residues. Trimming cost V 0 bases and J 0 bases, with 9 bases left between them. Germline CDR1 SGHDN, CDR2 FVKESK. The CDR3 reads CASSQDYPLSYEQYF. The CDR3 nucleotides read TGTGCCAGCAGCCAAGACTATCCTCTCTCCTACGAGCAGTACTTC.

This clonotype was found many times. The CDR3 coding sequence is TGTGCCAGCAGTTACTCGAGGCCCTCGGGCAGCTCCTACGAGCAGTACTTC. Its protein is CASSYSRPSGSSYEQYF. The rearrangement links TRBV6-7 to TRBJ2-7; D unclear. Being an ORF, TRBV6-7 has a function that is uncertain. This CDR3 comprises 17 residues. V lost 0 bases and J lost 0, with 15 bases in between.

This clonotype was seen many times. The rearrangement links TRBV7-2 to TRBJ2-1; a possible D gene is TRBD1 (5 bases). This CDR3 has 16 amino acids. Germline V lookup: CDR1 SGHTA, CDR2 FQGNSA. Trimming removed 4 bases from V and 6 bases from J, with 19 bases in between. CDR3 DNA sequence: TGTGCCAGCAGCTCATCAAGACTGCAGGGCCGCAATGAGCAGTTCTTC. As protein: CASSSSRLQGRNEQFF.

Worth noting for this clonotype: A read error is possible here, since a much larger clone lies one base away. A read error is likely, as this CDR3 ends without the conserved phenylalanine or tryptophan. CDR3 nucleotide sequence: TGCAGCGTTCGTTCTAGCGGGAGATGGAATGAGCAGTTCCTC. It specifies CSVRSSGRWNEQFL. V gene TRBV29-1 combines with J gene TRBJ2-1; 10 bases are shared with TRBD2. Germline V lookup: CDR1 SQVTM, CDR2 ANQGSEA. CDR3 length: 14 residues. With V trimmed by 5 bases and J by 7 bases, 8 bases remained unmatched.

This clonotype was recorded a few times. The chain combines TRBV7-6 with TRBJ2-2; D is possibly TRBD1 (5 bases). Germline CDR1 and CDR2: SGHVS and FNYEAQ. This CDR3 region has 15 residues. V was pared by 1 base and J by 7 bases, with 13 bases between. The DNA for the CDR3 is TGTGCCAGCAGCTTAGGACGAAGGGGTAGCGGGGAGCTGTTTTTT. Its protein product is CASSLGRRGSGELFF.

This clonotype was seen many times. The J gene is TRBJ1-1, the V gene TRBV10-2, with 8 positions matching TRBD1. J gave up 2 bases and V 6 bases, and 5 bases lay outside the gene matches. This CDR3 comprises 14 residues. Germline V lookup: CDR1 WSHSY, CDR2 SAAADI. The CDR3 DNA sequence: TGCGCCAGCAGAGGGGACAGGACAAACACTGAAGCTTTCTTT. This sequence encodes CASRGDRTNTEAFF.

This clonotype was counted many times. The V call is TRBV29-1, the J call TRBJ1-1; D is perhaps TRBD1 (5 bases). The germline V gene encodes CDR1 SQVTM and CDR2 ANQGSEA. The CDR3 extends over 10 amino acids. V lost 6 bases and J lost 3, with 5 bases in between. The CDR3: CSVRDTEAFF. The CDR3 region has the DNA TGCAGCGTCAGGGACACTGAAGCTTTCTTT.

This chain connects TRBV9 to TRBJ2-3; TRBD2 agrees at 12 bases. The CDR3 sequence is 18 residues long. CDR1 is SGDLS and CDR2 is YYNGEE in the germline V gene. V gave up 3 bases and J gave up 3 bases; unmatched junction bases: 11. DNA for the CDR3: TGTGCCAGCAGCGCCCGACTAGCGGGAGTGTGGTTGACAGATACGCAGTATTTT. Encoded protein: CASSARLAGVWLTDTQYF.

This clonotype was seen repeatedly, ten times or more. V gene TRBV6-6 combines with J gene TRBJ2-3; 9 bases are shared with TRBD2. The germline gives CDR1 MNHNY, CDR2 SVGAGI (reference sequence). The ends lost 1 base at V and 5 bases at J; junction bases unmatched: 4. This CDR3 spans 15 amino acids. The CDR3 nucleotides are TGTGCCAGCAGTTACTTTGGTAGCGGGGGAGATACGCAGTATTTT. It specifies CASSYFGSGGDTQYF.

The CDR3: CSVEDRQSSAEQFF. As DNA, the CDR3 is TGCAGCGTTGAAGATCGTCAATCGTCCGCTGAGCAGTTCTTC. This chain connects TRBV29-1 to TRBJ2-1, with D uncertain. The germline gives CDR1 SQVTM, CDR2 ANQGSEA. Between the trimmed V and J ends, which lost 0 bases and 9 bases, there was a span of 15 bases. The CDR3 length is 14 residues.

Many counts were recorded for this clonotype. The rearrangement links TRBV11-2 to TRBJ2-7, with D possibly being TRBD1 or TRBD2 (5 bases each). V shed 5 bases and J shed 4 bases, with 21 bases lying between them. The CDR3 length is 16 residues. Germline V gene sequence: CDR1 SGHAT, CDR2 FQNNGV. This CDR3 is CASSPIARQGRYEQYF. DNA of the CDR3: TGTGCCAGCAGCCCGATAGCCCGTCAGGGACGATACGAGCAGTACTTC.

In regard to this clonotype: The missing conserved phenylalanine or tryptophan at the end of this CDR3 makes a read error likely. The chain is built from TRBV11-3 and TRBJ2-5; perhaps TRBD2 as D (5 bases). V lost 1 base and J 2 bases, leaving 11 bases between the germline ends. CDR1 is SGHNT and CDR2 is YENEEA in the germline V gene. This CDR3 is 15 amino acids long. The CDR3 spells CASSLGAEPQETQYS. DNA of the CDR3: TGTGCCAGCAGCTTAGGAGCGGAGCCGCAAGAGACCCAGTACTCC.

In its sample, this clonotype was seen a few times. This rearrangement joins TRBV12-3 or TRBV12-4 to TRBJ2-1, with D possibly matching TRBD2 (5 bases). The CDR3 spans 16 residues. V was shortened by 3 bases and J by 3 bases, with 15 bases between the two germline ends. The CDR3, as DNA: TGTGCCAGCAGTTTGTCCTATCGACGGGACTACAATGAGCAGTTCTTC. It codes for CASSLSYRRDYNEQFF.

This clonotype was recorded many times. V usage is TRBV3-1 and J usage is TRBJ1-6, with D perhaps matching TRBD1 (5 bases). With 1 base removed from V and 7 bases from J, the gap between germline ends came to 11 bases. This CDR3 contains 15 residues. The germline CDR1 and CDR2 sequences are LGHDT and YNNKEL (reference sequence). The CDR3 DNA follows: TGTGCCAGCAGCCAAGGGGGGTCTGGAAATTCACCCCTCCACTTT. Amino acid sequence: CASSQGGSGNSPLHF.

This clonotype was counted ten times or more. The CDR3 region has the DNA TGTGCCATCAGTGTATTCCAAGGAGCTACCTATGGCTACACCTTC. This sequence encodes CAISVFQGATYGYTF. The V gene is TRBV10-3, the J gene TRBJ1-2; D uncertain. Trimming pared 4 bases from V and 4 bases from J, leaving 16 bases between. Per the germline V gene, CDR1 is ENHRY and CDR2 is SYGVKD. The CDR3 loop spans 15 amino acids.

This chain connects TRBV2 to TRBJ2-1, with D tentatively TRBD1 (5 bases). The germline V gene has CDR1 SNHLY and CDR2 FYNNEI. The CDR3 totals 12 residues. The ends were cut back, 8 bases at V and 8 bases at J, with 13 bases in the middle. CDR3 in amino acids: CASGDLGDEQFF. CDR3 in DNA: TGTGCCAGCGGAGACCTAGGGGATGAGCAGTTCTTC.

Ten or more counts support this clonotype. The chain uses TRBV2 and TRBJ2-1, with 7 bases identical to TRBD2. V dropped 5 bases and J dropped 14; count of bases not matched to a gene: 12. The germline CDR1 and CDR2 sequences are SNHLY and FYNNEI. The CDR3 runs to 13 residues. Here the CDR3 DNA reads TGTGCCAGCAGTCCAGGGCTGAGGACTAGGAAGTTCTTC. Translation: CASSPGLRTRKFF.

V usage is TRBV7-9 and J usage is TRBJ2-1; 7 bases line up with TRBD2. CDR1 SEHNR and CDR2 FQNEAQ come from the germline V gene (reference sequence). Trimming cost V 5 bases and J 1 base; bases outside gene matches: 8. The CDR3 loop spans 16 amino acids. In DNA, the CDR3 is TGTGCCAGCAGCCCCCGGGGGGAGTGGTCCTACAATGAGCAGTTCTTC. Protein product: CASSPRGEWSYNEQFF.

This clonotype was detected ten times or more. The gene calls are TRBV2 and TRBJ2-3; D is uncertain. CDR3 length: 15 residues. Trimming stripped 6 bases from V and 10 bases from J, with 23 bases between. The germline V gene has CDR1 SNHLY and CDR2 FYNNEI. In nucleotides, the CDR3 is TGTGCCAGCAGCCAGACCGAGTTCCCTTTAATGTCGCAGTATTTT. Translation gives CASSQTEFPLMSQYF.

The chain has TRBV27 and TRBJ2-5; D is unclear. There are 14 residues in the CDR3. V lost 5 bases and J 2 bases, leaving 12 bases between the germline ends. Per the germline V gene, CDR1 is MNHEY and CDR2 is SMNVEV (reference sequence). In DNA, the CDR3 is TGTGCCAGCAGTGGTACCGGGCCGCAAGAGACCCAGTACTTC. This sequence encodes CASSGTGPQETQYF.

This clonotype has a count of ten or more. The gene calls are TRBV7-6 and TRBJ1-1; D is unclear. Germline loops: CDR1 SGHVS, CDR2 FNYEAQ. The CDR3 length is 15 residues. Trimming stripped 4 bases from V and 5 bases from J, with 17 bases between. CDR3 nucleotide sequence: TGTGCCAGCAGCTCAAGCGCCGGGTCTGGGACTGAAGCTTTCTTT. Translated: CASSSSAGSGTEAFF.

This rearrangement joins TRBV12-3 or TRBV12-4 to TRBJ2-7; D call uncertain. V lost 3 bases, J lost 0 bases, and 6 bases lay in between. The CDR3 is made up of 13 amino acids. This CDR3 reads CASSLRTSYEQYF. CDR3 sequence (DNA): TGTGCCAGCAGTTTGCGGACCTCCTACGAGCAGTACTTC.

The chain employs TRBV29-1 and TRBJ1-1; tentatively, D is TRBD1 (6 bases). The V gene lost 7 bases and the J gene lost 3 bases, with 9 bases spanning the gap. The CDR3 covers 11 residues. Germline-derived CDR1 and CDR2 are SQVTM and ANQGSEA. CDR3 in amino acids: CSGGHDTEAFF. For the CDR3, the DNA is TGCAGCGGGGGACATGACACTGAAGCTTTCTTT.

The chain employs TRBV12-3 or TRBV12-4 and TRBJ2-1; maybe TRBD2 (6 bases). This CDR3 comprises 13 residues. V was clipped by 5 bases and J by 16 bases, with 21 bases between them. CDR3 in amino acids: CASSPRGRDLYFF. CDR3 coding DNA: TGTGCCAGCAGTCCGAGAGGGCGGGACCTCTACTTCTTC.

This clonotype appeared many times. The chain joins TRBV11-1 to TRBJ2-2; TRBD2 might be the D (5 bases). Germline CDR1 reads SGHAT; CDR2 reads FQDESV (reference sequence). Trimming stripped 4 bases from V and 6 bases from J, with 12 bases between. CDR3 length: 14 amino acids. DNA for the CDR3: TGTGCCAGCAGCTCATCCACGGGATCCGGGGAGCTGTTTTTT. Translated, it gives CASSSSTGSGELFF. Filled out from reference TRBV11-1 and TRBJ2-2, the complete variable domain reads EAEVAQSPRYKITEKSQAVAFWCDPISGHATLYWYRQILGQGPELLVQFQDESVVDDSQLPKDRFSAERLKGVDSTLKIQPAELGDSAMYLCASSSSTGSGELFFGEGSRLTVL.

This clonotype was recorded at least ten times. The J gene is TRBJ1-1, the V gene TRBV2; D perhaps matches TRBD1 (6 bases). The CDR3 spans 12 residues. V lost 5 bases, J lost 7 bases, and 11 bases lay in between. Germline V lookup: CDR1 SNHLY, CDR2 FYNNEI. CDR3 bases: TGTGCCAGCAGTCAAGACAGGCGTGAAGCTTTCTTT. It specifies CASSQDRREAFF.

This clonotype was seen at least ten times. The CDR3 sequence: CASSRQGWKAYEQYF. The CDR3 coding sequence is TGTGCCAGCAGTCGACAGGGGTGGAAAGCCTACGAGCAGTACTTC. The J gene is TRBJ2-7, the V gene TRBV2, with 8 bases that match TRBD1. Germline CDR1 reads SNHLY; CDR2 reads FYNNEI. The V and J ends lost 5 bases and 2 bases, in that order; junction bases with no gene match: 8. The CDR3 consists of 15 residues.

In its sample, this clonotype was seen many times. The chain carries TRBV6-5 and TRBJ1-6; possible D gene TRBD1, 5 bases. This CDR3 is built from 18 residues. Germline CDR1 reads MNHEY; CDR2 reads SVGAGI. V was cut by 2 bases and J by 0 bases, with 14 bases left in between. The CDR3 sequence is CASSYLGGESSYNSPLHF. CDR3 nucleotides: TGTGCCAGCAGTTACCTCGGGGGGGAAAGCTCCTATAATTCACCCCTCCACTTT.

The sample holds many counts of this clonotype. This chain connects TRBV29-1 to TRBJ2-1; 8 bases map to TRBD1. CDR3 size: 13 residues. Germline V gives CDR1 SQVTM, CDR2 ANQGSEA. V was clipped by 5 bases and J by 0 bases; unmatched bases: 0. DNA of the CDR3: TGCAGCGTTACAGGGGGCTCCTACAATGAGCAGTTCTTC. It specifies CSVTGGSYNEQFF.

The chain couples TRBV2 to TRBJ2-7; no definite D call. The germline V gene has CDR1 SNHLY and CDR2 FYNNEI. The CDR3 covers 11 residues. V lost 6 bases to trimming and J lost 2 bases, with 5 bases between them. CDR3 protein: CASRGTYEQYF. The CDR3 coding sequence is TGTGCCAGCAGAGGGACCTACGAGCAGTACTTC.

This clonotype was counted ten times or more. This chain uses TRBV20-1 with TRBJ2-3; TRBD2 might be the D (5 bases). With 4 bases removed from V and 1 base from J, the gap between germline ends came to 9 bases. The length of the CDR3 is 13 residues. Germline V gene sequence: CDR1 DFQATT, CDR2 SNEGSKA (reference sequence). The CDR3 region has the DNA TGCAGTGCTACAGCGGACCGCACAGATACGCAGTATTTT. Translation gives CSATADRTDTQYF.